Presented here are 23 T cell receptor beta chains from one specimen sequenced in a study of blood T cell repertoires in COVID-19. Repertoires were generated with immunoSEQ multiplex PCR, while TCRdb's copy carries only in-frame clones and drops some. The sample has around 230,000 clones; over 80% are singletons. The sample was peripheral blood. The receptors come from a man between 40 and 49 years old with acute or convalescent COVID-19.

The genes are TRBV9 and TRBJ1-2; 10 nucleotides line up with TRBD1. The CDR3 sequence is 14 residues long. Germline values: CDR1 SGDLS, CDR2 YYNGEE. The trim removed 4 bases at V and 5 bases at J, leaving 5 bases unmatched. The CDR3 nucleotides are TGTGCCAGCAGCCCCGACAGGGGGCTTTATGGCTACACCTTC. This translates into CASSPDRGLYGYTF.

The chain employs TRBV6-2 or TRBV6-3 and TRBJ2-3; weak D call: TRBD2 (5 bases). The V gene's germline CDR1 is MNHEY and CDR2 SVGEGT. This CDR3 has 14 residues. V lost 4 bases and J lost 2, with 10 bases in between. The CDR3 loop is CASSSPTTTDTQYF. In nucleotides, the CDR3 is TGTGCCAGCAGTTCCCCGACTACCACAGATACGCAGTATTTT.

The chain recombines TRBV12-3 or TRBV12-4 with TRBJ1-3, with D possibly matching TRBD1 (5 bases). Between the trimmed V and J ends, which lost 6 bases and 4 bases, there was a span of 10 bases. The CDR3 is 13 amino acids. The CDR3 region has the DNA TGTGCCAGCAGGATAGGGGCGGGAAACACCATATATTTT. It specifies CASRIGAGNTIYF.

The CDR3, as DNA: TGTGCCAGCAGCTGGGACAGGGGGGACACTGAAGCTTTCTTT. As protein: CASSWDRGDTEAFF. The V gene is TRBV7-8, the J gene TRBJ1-1; 11 bases align to TRBD1. Trimming cost V 4 bases and J 3 bases; bases outside gene matches: 1. The CDR3 has 14 amino acids. Germline CDR1 SGHVS, CDR2 FQNEAQ.

The CDR3 reads CASSQNRGPQPQHF. CDR3 sequence (DNA): TGTGCCAGCAGCCAGAATAGGGGGCCTCAGCCCCAGCATTTT. The rearrangement joins TRBV3-1 (or the pseudogene TRBV3-2) to TRBJ1-5; 7 nucleotides agree with TRBD1. The CDR3 totals 14 residues. Germline loops: CDR1 LGHDT, CDR2 YNNKEL (reference sequence). V lost 3 bases, J lost 6 bases, and 5 bases stayed unmatched.

This chain uses TRBV14 with TRBJ2-3, with D unresolved. V lost 0 bases and J 0 bases, leaving 10 bases between the germline ends. There are 16 residues in the CDR3. Germline V gene lookup returns CDR1 SGHDN and CDR2 FVKESK. The CDR3 is CASSQDGKLSTDTQYF. CDR3 coding DNA: TGTGCCAGCAGCCAAGATGGTAAGCTGAGCACAGATACGCAGTATTTT.

This clone was seen a single time. The V gene is TRBV24-1, the J gene TRBJ2-3; unclear D gene. V shed 5 bases and J shed 8 bases, with 16 bases lying between them. Per germline, CDR1 KGHDR and CDR2 SFDVKD. This CDR3 is 14 amino acids long. This CDR3 reads CATSAPSGSSTQYF. DNA of the CDR3: TGTGCCACCAGTGCCCCGAGTGGTTCGTCTACGCAGTATTTT.

The rearrangement joins TRBV7-9 to TRBJ1-1; unclear D gene. The V gene's germline CDR1 is SEHNR and CDR2 FQNEAQ (reference sequence). The V end was cut by 4 bases, the J end by 1 base, with 7 bases between. The CDR3 spans 13 residues. The CDR3 DNA sequence: TGTGCCAGCAGCTCCTCGGGGAACACTGAAGCTTTCTTT. This encodes CASSSSGNTEAFF. Full variable domain (missing parts from reference TRBV7-9 and TRBJ1-1): DTGVSQNPRHKITKRGQNVTFRCDPISEHNRLYWYRQTLGQGPEFLTYFQNEAQLEKSRLLSDRFSAERPKGSFSTLEIQRTEQGDSAMYLCASSSSGNTEAFFGQGTRLTVV.

This clone was recorded once. J is TRBJ1-1 and V is TRBV5-4; perhaps TRBD1 as D (6 bases). Germline CDR1 reads SGHNT; CDR2 reads YYREEE (reference sequence). The CDR3 is 16 amino acids. Trimming removed 6 bases from V and 5 bases from J, with 23 bases in between. The CDR3 DNA sequence: TGTGCCAGCACCCCCAAGTCCTCCGAGGGGGAAACTGAAGCTTTCTTT. This gives the protein CASTPKSSEGETEAFF.

In its sample, this clone was seen once. The chain combines TRBV9 with TRBJ1-1; no clear D. V lost 9 bases to trimming and J lost 2 bases, with 14 bases between them. CDR1 is SGDLS, CDR2 YYNGEE, per germline. The CDR3 consists of 13 residues. This chain's CDR3 is CAKSTGPNTEAFF. In nucleotides, the CDR3 is TGTGCCAAGAGCACTGGGCCAAACACTGAAGCTTTCTTT. Looking up the rest from reference TRBV9 and TRBJ1-1 gives the full variable domain: DSGVTQTPKHLITATGQRVTLRCSPRSGDLSVYWYQQSLDQGLQFLIQYYNGEERAKGNILERFSAQQFPDLHSELNLSSLELGDSALYFCAKSTGPNTEAFFGQGTRLTVV.

This clone has just one count. The chain is built from TRBV4-3 and TRBJ1-5; D is possibly TRBD1 (5 bases). The germline V and J ends were trimmed by 4 bases and 0 bases, with 10 bases remaining between them. Per germline, CDR1 LGHNA and CDR2 YSLEER. This CDR3 has 15 residues. CDR3 in DNA: TGCGCCAGCAGCCGAGACAGAAATAGCAATCAGCCCCAGCATTTT. Amino acid sequence: CASSRDRNSNQPQHF.

The J gene is TRBJ2-7, the V gene TRBV5-4, with 7 bases that match TRBD2. After removal of 0 bases from V and 3 bases from J, the junction contained 6 bases not matched to a gene. The CDR3 extends over 15 amino acids. Germline V CDR1 and CDR2: SGHNT, YYREEE (reference sequence). The CDR3 DNA follows: TGTGCCAGCAGCTTGGACGGGGGAGGGAACTACGAGCAGTACTTC. Its translation: CASSLDGGGNYEQYF.

In its sample, this clone was seen a few times. This chain uses TRBV29-1 with TRBJ2-2, with TRBD2 matching 11 bases. Trimming at V came to 4 bases and at J to 1 base, leaving 8 bases not matched to a gene. The CDR3 runs to 17 residues. Germline V lookup: CDR1 SQVTM, CDR2 ANQGSEA. The CDR3 DNA sequence: TGCAGCGTTGCCTTTAGCGGGAGGGCGCTGAACACCGGGGAGCTGTTTTTT. This gives the protein CSVAFSGRALNTGELFF.

CDR3 DNA: TGTGCCAGCAGCCCTGGACAGGGTAGGTCCACTGAAGCTTTCTTT. Residues: CASSPGQGRSTEAFF. This rearrangement joins TRBV5-5 to TRBJ1-1, with 8 nucleotides matching TRBD1. Germline CDR1 is SGHKS and CDR2 is YYEKEE (reference sequence). The ends lost 4 bases at V and 4 bases at J; junction bases unmatched: 9. The CDR3 runs 15 residues.

This clone came up once. V usage is TRBV9 and J usage is TRBJ2-5, with D hard to call. The CDR3 totals 13 residues. V was shortened by 4 bases and J by 5 bases, with 12 bases between the two germline ends. The germline V gene encodes CDR1 SGDLS and CDR2 YYNGEE. Written as DNA, the CDR3 is TGTGCCAGCAGCCCAGGTCCTCGGGAGACCCAGTACTTC. Protein sequence: CASSPGPRETQYF.

This chain connects TRBV4-2 to TRBJ1-1; possibly TRBD1 for D (6 bases). CDR1 and CDR2 (germline): LGHNA, YNFKEQ. The CDR3 is made up of 15 amino acids. The V gene lost 4 bases and the J gene lost 6 bases, with 18 bases spanning the gap. In DNA, the CDR3 is TGTGCCAGCAGCCTCCCCCGTCAGGGGCTCCCTGAAGCTTTCTTT. This codes for CASSLPRQGLPEAFF.

V is TRBV25-1 and J is TRBJ1-2; TRBD1 might be the D (5 bases). Germline CDR1 MGHDK, CDR2 SYGVNS. The CDR3 is 13 residues long. V was clipped by 4 bases and J by 6 bases, with 12 bases between them. CDR3 DNA: TGTGCCAGCAGTGGGGGACTAAGACATGGCTACACCTTC. Its translation: CASSGGLRHGYTF.

The chain carries TRBV6-2 or TRBV6-3 and TRBJ2-1; 7 bases match TRBD2. V was pared by 5 bases and J by 8 bases, with 15 bases of the junction left unmatched. The length of the CDR3 is 16 residues. Germline V gene data show CDR1 as MNHEY and CDR2 as SVGEGT. CDR3 region: CASSRPVWEGPYEQFF. Written as DNA, the CDR3 is TGTGCCAGCAGTCGCCCGGTGTGGGAGGGCCCCTATGAGCAGTTCTTC.

The rearrangement links TRBV28 to TRBJ1-4; D is undetermined. Germline V gene data show CDR1 as MDHEN and CDR2 as SYDVKM. Trimming took 8 bases from V and 4 from J, leaving 11 bases between them. This CDR3 comprises 13 residues. The CDR3 here is CASRDEVNEKLFF. CDR3 nucleotides: TGTGCCAGCCGTGACGAGGTTAATGAAAAACTGTTTTTT.

The rearrangement links TRBV6-1 to TRBJ1-1, with 7 positions matching TRBD1. The CDR3 loop spans 13 amino acids. Germline V CDR1 and CDR2: MNHNS, SASEGT. Germline trimming cut 5 bases from V and 5 bases from J; bases unmatched to any gene: 5. The CDR3 is CASSPGQATEAFF. CDR3 bases: TGTGCCAGCAGTCCTGGACAGGCGACTGAAGCTTTCTTT.

This clone was counted only a few times. The rearrangement joins TRBV6-6 to TRBJ2-7; 8 bases match TRBD1. J gave up 4 bases and V 7 bases, and 12 bases lay outside the gene matches. Germline-derived CDR1 and CDR2 are MNHNY and SVGAGI (reference sequence). This CDR3 contains 15 residues. This chain's CDR3 is CASTPRTGTKYEQYF. For the CDR3, the DNA is TGTGCCAGCACCCCCCGGACAGGGACGAAATACGAGCAGTACTTC.

As DNA, the CDR3 is TGTGCCAGCACCTTCCGGGACAACTCCTACGAGCAGTACTTC. Amino acid sequence: CASTFRDNSYEQYF. V usage is TRBV7-2 and J usage is TRBJ2-7, with D maybe TRBD1 (6 bases). Trimming removed 7 bases from V and 0 bases from J, with 13 bases in between. CDR3 length: 14 residues. The germline gives CDR1 SGHTA, CDR2 FQGNSA.

This chain links TRBV4-1 with TRBJ2-1; the match to TRBD1 covers 10 bases. The CDR3 consists of 14 residues. Germline lookup yields CDR1 MGHRA and CDR2 YSYEKL. J gave up 6 bases and V 4 bases, and 3 bases lay outside the gene matches. CDR3 nucleotide sequence: TGCGCCAGCAGCCGGCGGGACAGGGGCAATGAGCAGTTCTTC. As protein: CASSRRDRGNEQFF.